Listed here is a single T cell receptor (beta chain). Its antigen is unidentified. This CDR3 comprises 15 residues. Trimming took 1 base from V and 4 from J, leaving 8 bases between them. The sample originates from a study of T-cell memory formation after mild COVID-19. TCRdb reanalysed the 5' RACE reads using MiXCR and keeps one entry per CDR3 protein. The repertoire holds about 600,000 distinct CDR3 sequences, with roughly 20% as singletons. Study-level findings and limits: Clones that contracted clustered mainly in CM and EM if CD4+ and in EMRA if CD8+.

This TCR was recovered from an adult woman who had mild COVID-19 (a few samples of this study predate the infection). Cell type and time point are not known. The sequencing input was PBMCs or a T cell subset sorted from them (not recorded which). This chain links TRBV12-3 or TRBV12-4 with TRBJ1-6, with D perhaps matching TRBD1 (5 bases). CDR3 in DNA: TGTGCCAGCAGTTTAGGACAGAATTATAATTCACCCCTCCACTTT. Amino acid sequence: CASSLGQNYNSPLHF.